These 3 T cell receptor beta chains originate from one sample sequenced in a study of CD8+ T cells in alopecia areata. RNA extraction and reverse transcription yielded cDNA as sequencing template. The protocol was immunoSEQ multiplex PCR, while the TCRdb copy is restricted to in-frame clones and leaves out a portion. The table shows under 250,000 clones, with around 65% occurring only once. Treatment here: oral pan-JAK inhibitor, 5-10 mg twice daily. Sequences were derived from CD4+ T cells sorted from blood, sampled at week 44, from a patient treated with tofacitinib. Receptors originate from a human donor with alopecia areata.

This chain links TRBV12-5 with TRBJ2-1; the D is unclear. CDR3 length equals 17 residues. Germline V CDR1 and CDR2: LGHNT, FRNRAP. Trimming removed 1 base at V and 1 base at J, with 14 bases between. The DNA of the CDR3 is TGTGCTAGTGGTTTGGCATCCTCCCGGGCTTCCTACAATGAGCAGTTCTTC. It is translated as CASGLASSRASYNEQFF.

This clone has ten or more counts. This sequence joins TRBV6-5 and TRBJ2-2; TRBD1 matches 9 bases. In germline, CDR1 is MNHEY, CDR2 SVGAGI. V was clipped by 4 bases and J by 6 bases; unmatched bases: 9. The CDR3 has 16 residues. The CDR3, as DNA: TGTGCCAGCAGTTCACCGGGACAGGGTAGCCCCGGGGAGCTGTTTTTT. Translated, it gives CASSSPGQGSPGELFF.

The chain couples TRBV2 to TRBJ2-1; 8 bases agree with TRBD2. Looked up from germline, CDR1 is SNHLY and CDR2 is FYNNEI. Trimming removed 0 bases from V and 6 bases from J; junction bases left unmatched: 1. The CDR3 consists of 14 residues. The CDR3 region has the DNA TGTGCCAGCAGTGAAGCGCGGGGGGCCAATGAGCAGTTCTTC. Encoded protein: CASSEARGANEQFF.